Reported below is one T cell receptor beta chain. The antigen is undetermined. The number of samples from each patient was between 1 and 8, taken pretreatment and on-treatment. This CDR3 has 15 residues. Per the germline V gene, CDR1 is SGHNT and CDR2 is YYREEE (reference sequence). V shed 4 bases, J shed 2 bases, and the junction held 7 bases outside the gene matches. The data derive from a study of PD-L1 blockade in urothelial cancer. About the study: Samples came from 3 weeks, at the second dose, and 6 weeks into treatment. Study results and caveats: For durable-benefit patients, tumor-associated blood clones expanded more at 3 weeks.

The assay was immunoSEQ multiplex PCR, and TCRdb's table has in-frame clones only and misses some. The table includes around 100,000 clones, about nine tenths detected once. This sequence joins TRBV5-4 and TRBJ2-3, with TRBD2 matching 7 bases. The specimen was PBMCs, collected around atezolizumab (anti-PD-L1) treatment. This sequence was found in a woman aged 80 or over with urothelial cancer. The CDR3 bases are TGTGCCAGCAGCGATCCTAGCGGACCCACAGATACGCAGTATTTT. This codes for CASSDPSGPTDTQYF.